This T cell receptor (beta chain) was sequenced for a study of shared clonotypes between healthy human individuals. About this clone: What it recognizes is unknown.

General observations from the study: Rarefaction indicated that sorted-subset sequencing remained incomplete although depth was large.

CD8 cells classed as naive were CD45RO-negative and positively selected for CCR7, excluding terminally differentiated effector memory CD45RA+ cells. The study drew its donors from healthy HIV-negative adults without recent acute infections or vaccinations. Trimming took off 4 bases at V and 7 bases at J, with 21 bases between the two ends. This CDR3 is built from 15 residues. Germline V lookup: CDR1 SGDLS, CDR2 YYNGEE. Profiling relied on immunoSEQ multiplex PCR, and the TCRdb table lists in-frame clones only, not all of them. The sample carries 2 million to 2.5 million clones, 93% recorded once. This receptor was taken from a man aged 18 to 29 in good health. Some clones in this sample may be carry-over from other donors' samples. The sample consisted of naive CD8+ T cells from PBMCs. The chain links TRBV9 to TRBJ2-7; possible D gene TRBD2, 6 bases. CDR3 loop: CASSHGGTATAEQYF. CDR3 bases: TGTGCCAGCAGCCACGGGGGTACAGCTACGGCGGAGCAGTACTTC.